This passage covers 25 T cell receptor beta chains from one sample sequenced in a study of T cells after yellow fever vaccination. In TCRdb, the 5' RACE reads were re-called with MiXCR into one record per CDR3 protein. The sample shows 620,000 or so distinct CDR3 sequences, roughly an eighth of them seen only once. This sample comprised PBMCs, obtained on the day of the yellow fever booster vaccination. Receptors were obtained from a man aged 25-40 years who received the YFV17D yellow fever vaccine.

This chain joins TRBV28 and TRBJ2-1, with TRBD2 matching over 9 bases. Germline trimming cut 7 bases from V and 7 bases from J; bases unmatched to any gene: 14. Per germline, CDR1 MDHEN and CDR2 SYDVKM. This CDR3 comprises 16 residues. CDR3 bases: TGTGCCAGCAAAAGGGGTTGGGGCGGGAGGGCGAATGAGCAGTTCTTC. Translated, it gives CASKRGWGGRANEQFF. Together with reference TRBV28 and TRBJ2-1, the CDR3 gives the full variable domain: DVKVTQSSRYLVKRTGEKVFLECVQDMDHENMFWYRQDPGLGLRLIYFSYDVKMKEKGDIPEGYSVSREKKERFSLILESASTNQTSMYLCASKRGWGGRANEQFFGPGTRLTVL.

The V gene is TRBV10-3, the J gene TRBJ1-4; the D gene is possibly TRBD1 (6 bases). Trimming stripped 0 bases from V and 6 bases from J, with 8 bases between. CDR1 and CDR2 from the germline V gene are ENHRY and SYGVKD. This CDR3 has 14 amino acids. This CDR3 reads CAISESNRDEKLFF. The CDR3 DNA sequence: TGTGCCATCAGTGAGTCGAACAGGGATGAAAAACTGTTTTTT.

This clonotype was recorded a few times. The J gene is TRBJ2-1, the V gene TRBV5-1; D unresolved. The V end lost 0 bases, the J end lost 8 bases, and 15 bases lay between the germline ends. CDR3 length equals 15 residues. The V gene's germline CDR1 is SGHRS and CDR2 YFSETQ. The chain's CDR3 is CASSLASYVGDEQFF. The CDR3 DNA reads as TGCGCCAGCAGCTTGGCCTCCTATGTAGGCGATGAGCAGTTCTTC.

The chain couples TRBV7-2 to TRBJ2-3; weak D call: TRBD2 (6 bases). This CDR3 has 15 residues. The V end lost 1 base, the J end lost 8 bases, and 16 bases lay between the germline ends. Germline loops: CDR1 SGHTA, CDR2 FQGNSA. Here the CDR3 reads CASSLDRSRGITQYF. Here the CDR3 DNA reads TGTGCCAGCAGCTTAGACAGAAGTCGCGGGATTACGCAGTATTTT.

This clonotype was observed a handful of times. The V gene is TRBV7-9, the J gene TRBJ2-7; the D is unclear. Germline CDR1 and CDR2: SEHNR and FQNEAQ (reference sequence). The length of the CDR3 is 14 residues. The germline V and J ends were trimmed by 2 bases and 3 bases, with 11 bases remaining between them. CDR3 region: CASSLQGSVYEQYF. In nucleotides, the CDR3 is TGTGCCAGCAGCTTACAAGGCAGTGTCTACGAGCAGTACTTC.

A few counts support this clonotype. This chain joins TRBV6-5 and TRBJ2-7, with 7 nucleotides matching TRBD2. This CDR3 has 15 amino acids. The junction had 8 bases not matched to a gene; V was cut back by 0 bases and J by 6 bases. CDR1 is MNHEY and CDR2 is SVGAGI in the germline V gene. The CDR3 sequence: CASSYSVAGAGEQYF. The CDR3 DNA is TGTGCCAGCAGTTACTCCGTCGCGGGAGCGGGCGAGCAGTACTTC.

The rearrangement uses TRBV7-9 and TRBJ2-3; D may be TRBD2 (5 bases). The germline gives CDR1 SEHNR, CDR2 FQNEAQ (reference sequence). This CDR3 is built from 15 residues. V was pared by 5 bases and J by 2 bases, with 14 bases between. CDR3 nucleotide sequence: TGTGCCAGCAGCCACCGGGGTCGCAACACAGATACGCAGTATTTT. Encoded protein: CASSHRGRNTDTQYF.

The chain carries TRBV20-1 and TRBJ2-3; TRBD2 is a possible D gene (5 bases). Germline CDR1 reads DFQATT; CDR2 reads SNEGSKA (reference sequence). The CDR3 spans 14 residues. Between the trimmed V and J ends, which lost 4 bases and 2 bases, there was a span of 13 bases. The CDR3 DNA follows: TGCAGTGCTACTAATCCAGGACTCACAGATACGCAGTATTTT. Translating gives CSATNPGLTDTQYF.

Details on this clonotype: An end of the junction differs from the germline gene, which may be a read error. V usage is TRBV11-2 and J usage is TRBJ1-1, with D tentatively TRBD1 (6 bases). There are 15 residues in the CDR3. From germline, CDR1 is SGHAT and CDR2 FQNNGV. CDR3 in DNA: TGTGCCAGCAGCTTAGAAAGGGGGGGGAACACTGAAGCTTTTTTT. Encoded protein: CASSLERGGNTEAFF. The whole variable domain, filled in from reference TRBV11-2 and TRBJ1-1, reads EAGVAQSPRYKIIEKRQSVAFWCNPISGHATLYWYQQILGQGPKLLIQFQNNGVVDDSQLPKDRFSAERLKGVDSTLKIQPAKLEDSAVYLCASSLERGGNTEAFFGQGTRLTVV.

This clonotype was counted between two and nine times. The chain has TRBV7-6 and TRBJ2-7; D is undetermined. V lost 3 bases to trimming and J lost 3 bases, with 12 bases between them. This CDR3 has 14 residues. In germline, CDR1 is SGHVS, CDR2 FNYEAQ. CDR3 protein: CASSFVVGGYEQYF. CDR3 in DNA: TGTGCCAGCAGCTTTGTGGTAGGTGGCTACGAGCAGTACTTC.

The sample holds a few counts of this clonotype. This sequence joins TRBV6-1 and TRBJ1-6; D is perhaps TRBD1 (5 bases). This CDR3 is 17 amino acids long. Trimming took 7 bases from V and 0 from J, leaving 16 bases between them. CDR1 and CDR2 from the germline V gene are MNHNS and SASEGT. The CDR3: CASMKGRQSSYNSPLHF. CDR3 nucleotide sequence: TGTGCCAGCATGAAGGGACGGCAGAGCTCCTATAATTCACCCCTCCACTTT.

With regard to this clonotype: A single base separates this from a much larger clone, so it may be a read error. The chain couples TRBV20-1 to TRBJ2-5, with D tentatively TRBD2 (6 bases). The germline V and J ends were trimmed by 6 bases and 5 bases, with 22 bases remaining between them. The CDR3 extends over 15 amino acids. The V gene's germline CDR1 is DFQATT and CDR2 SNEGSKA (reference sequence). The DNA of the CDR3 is TGCAGTGCCAAGCTAGTGGGAGGTGGACGGGAGACCCAGTACTTC. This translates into CSAKLVGGGRETQYF.

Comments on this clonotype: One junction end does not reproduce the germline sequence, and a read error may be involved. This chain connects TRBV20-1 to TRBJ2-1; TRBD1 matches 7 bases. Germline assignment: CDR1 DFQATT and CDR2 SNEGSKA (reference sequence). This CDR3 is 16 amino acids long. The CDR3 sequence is CCARSIDRDSYNEQFF. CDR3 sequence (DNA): TGCTGTGCTAGGAGCATTGACAGGGATTCCTACAATGAGCAGTTCTTC.

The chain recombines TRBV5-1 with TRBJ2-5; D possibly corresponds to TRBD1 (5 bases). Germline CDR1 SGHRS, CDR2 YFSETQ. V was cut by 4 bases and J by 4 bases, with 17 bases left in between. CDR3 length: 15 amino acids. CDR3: CASSEQDPGAETQYF. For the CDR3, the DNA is TGCGCCAGCAGCGAACAGGATCCCGGCGCAGAGACCCAGTACTTC.

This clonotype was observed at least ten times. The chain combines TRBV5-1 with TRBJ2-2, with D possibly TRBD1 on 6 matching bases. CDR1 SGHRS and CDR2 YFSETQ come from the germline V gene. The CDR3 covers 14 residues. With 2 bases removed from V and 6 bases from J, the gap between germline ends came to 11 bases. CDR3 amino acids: CASSFTGKAGELFF. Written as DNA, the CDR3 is TGCGCCAGCAGCTTTACAGGGAAGGCCGGGGAGCTGTTTTTT.

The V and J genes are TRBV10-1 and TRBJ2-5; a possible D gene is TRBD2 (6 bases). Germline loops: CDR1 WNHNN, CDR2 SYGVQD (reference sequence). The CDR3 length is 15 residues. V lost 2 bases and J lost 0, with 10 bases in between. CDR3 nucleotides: TGCGCCAGCAGTGAGAGAGCGGGTTACCAAGAGACCCAGTACTTC. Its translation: CASSERAGYQETQYF.

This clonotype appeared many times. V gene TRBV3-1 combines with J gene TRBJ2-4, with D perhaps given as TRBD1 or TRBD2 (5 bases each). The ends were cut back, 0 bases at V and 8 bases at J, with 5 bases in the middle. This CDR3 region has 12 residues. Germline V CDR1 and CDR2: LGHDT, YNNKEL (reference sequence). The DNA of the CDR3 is TGTGCCAGCAGCCAAGAGGGGGACATTCAGTACTTC. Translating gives CASSQEGDIQYF.

CDR3 nucleotide sequence: TGTGCCAGCAGGACTACAGGGGGACCTTACAATGAGCAGTTCTTC. Translation gives CASRTTGGPYNEQFF. The chain couples TRBV6-1 to TRBJ2-1; 8 bases are shared with TRBD1. This CDR3 region has 15 residues. The V and J ends lost 6 bases and 4 bases, in that order; junction bases with no gene match: 8. Germline CDR1 is MNHNS and CDR2 is SASEGT.

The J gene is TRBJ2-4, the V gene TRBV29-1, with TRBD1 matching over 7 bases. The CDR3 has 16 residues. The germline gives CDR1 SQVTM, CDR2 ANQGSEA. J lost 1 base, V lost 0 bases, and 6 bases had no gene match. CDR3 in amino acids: CSVEDSDRAAKNIQYF. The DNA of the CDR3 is TGCAGCGTTGAAGACAGTGACAGGGCTGCCAAAAACATTCAGTACTTC.

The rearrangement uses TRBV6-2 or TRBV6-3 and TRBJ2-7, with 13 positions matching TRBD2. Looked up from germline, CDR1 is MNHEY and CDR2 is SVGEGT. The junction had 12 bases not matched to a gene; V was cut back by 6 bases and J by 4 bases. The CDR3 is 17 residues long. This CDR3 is CASRPIPGLAGSYEQYF. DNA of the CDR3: TGTGCCAGCAGACCCATTCCGGGACTAGCGGGATCTTACGAGCAGTACTTC.

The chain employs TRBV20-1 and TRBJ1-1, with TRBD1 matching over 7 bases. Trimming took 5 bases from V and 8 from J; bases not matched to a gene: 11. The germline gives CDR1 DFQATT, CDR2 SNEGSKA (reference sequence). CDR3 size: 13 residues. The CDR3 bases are TGCAGTGCTGAGGACCGGGACAGTGAGGAAGCTTTCTTT. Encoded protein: CSAEDRDSEEAFF.

CDR3 region: CSAVLAGNSYNEQFF. CDR3 nucleotides: TGCAGTGCAGTGCTAGCGGGAAACTCCTACAATGAGCAGTTCTTC. The rearrangement links TRBV20-1 to TRBJ2-1, with 9 nucleotides matching TRBD2. CDR1 and CDR2 (germline): DFQATT, SNEGSKA (reference sequence). This CDR3 contains 15 residues. V lost 6 bases, J lost 0 bases, and 6 bases stayed unmatched.

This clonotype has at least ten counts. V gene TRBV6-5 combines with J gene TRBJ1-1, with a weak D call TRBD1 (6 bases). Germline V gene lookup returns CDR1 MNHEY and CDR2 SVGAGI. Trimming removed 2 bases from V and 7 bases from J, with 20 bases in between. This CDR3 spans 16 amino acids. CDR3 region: CASSYSGQIIGVEAFF. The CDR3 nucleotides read TGTGCCAGCAGTTACAGCGGACAGATAATAGGAGTTGAAGCTTTCTTT.

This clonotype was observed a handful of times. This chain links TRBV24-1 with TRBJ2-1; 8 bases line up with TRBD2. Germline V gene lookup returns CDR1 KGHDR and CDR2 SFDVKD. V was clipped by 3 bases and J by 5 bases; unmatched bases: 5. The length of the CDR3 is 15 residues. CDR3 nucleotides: TGTGCCACCAGTGATGGGGGACTAGTGGACAATGAGCAGTTCTTC. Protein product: CATSDGGLVDNEQFF.

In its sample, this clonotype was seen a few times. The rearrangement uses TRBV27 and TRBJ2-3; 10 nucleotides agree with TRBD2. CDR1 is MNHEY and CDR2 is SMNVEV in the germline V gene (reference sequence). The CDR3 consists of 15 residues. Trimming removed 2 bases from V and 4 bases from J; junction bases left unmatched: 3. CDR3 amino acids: CASSLLAGVPDTQYF. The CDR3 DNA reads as TGTGCCAGCAGTTTACTAGCGGGAGTACCAGATACGCAGTATTTT.